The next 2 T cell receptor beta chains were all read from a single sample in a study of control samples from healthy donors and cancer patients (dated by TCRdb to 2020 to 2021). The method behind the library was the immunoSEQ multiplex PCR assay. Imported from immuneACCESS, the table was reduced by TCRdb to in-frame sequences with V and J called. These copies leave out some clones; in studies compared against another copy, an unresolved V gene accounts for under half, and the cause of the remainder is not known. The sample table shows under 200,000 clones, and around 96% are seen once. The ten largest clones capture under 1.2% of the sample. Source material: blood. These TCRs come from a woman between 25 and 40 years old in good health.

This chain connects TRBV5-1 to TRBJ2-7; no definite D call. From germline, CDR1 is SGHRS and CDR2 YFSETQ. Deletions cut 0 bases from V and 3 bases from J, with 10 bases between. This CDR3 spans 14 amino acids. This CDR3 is CASSLGQNFYEQYF. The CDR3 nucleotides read TGCGCCAGCAGCTTGGGTCAGAACTTCTACGAGCAGTACTTC.

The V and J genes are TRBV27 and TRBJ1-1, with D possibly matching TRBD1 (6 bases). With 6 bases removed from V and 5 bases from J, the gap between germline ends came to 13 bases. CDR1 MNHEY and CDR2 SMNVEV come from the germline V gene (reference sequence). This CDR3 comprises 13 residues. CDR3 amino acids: CASSLQGWTEAFF. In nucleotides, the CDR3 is TGTGCCAGCAGCCTACAGGGTTGGACTGAAGCTTTCTTT.